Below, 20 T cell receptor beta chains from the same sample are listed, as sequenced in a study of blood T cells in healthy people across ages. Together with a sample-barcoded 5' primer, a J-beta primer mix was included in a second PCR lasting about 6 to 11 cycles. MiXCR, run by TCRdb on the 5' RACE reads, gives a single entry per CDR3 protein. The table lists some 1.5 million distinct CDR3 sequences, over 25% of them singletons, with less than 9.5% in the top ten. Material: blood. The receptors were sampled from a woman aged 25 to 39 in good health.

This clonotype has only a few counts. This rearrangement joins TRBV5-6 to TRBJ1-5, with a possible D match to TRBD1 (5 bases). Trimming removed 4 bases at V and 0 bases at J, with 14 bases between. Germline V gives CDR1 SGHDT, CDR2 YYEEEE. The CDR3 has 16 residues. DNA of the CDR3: TGTGCCAGCAGCCCTCGGACGGGGGATAGCAATCAGCCCCAGCATTTT. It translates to CASSPRTGDSNQPQHF.

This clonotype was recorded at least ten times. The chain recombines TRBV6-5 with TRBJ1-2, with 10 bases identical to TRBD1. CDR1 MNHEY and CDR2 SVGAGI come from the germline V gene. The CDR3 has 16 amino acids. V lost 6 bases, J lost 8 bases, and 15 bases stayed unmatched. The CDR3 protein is CASRPRQGAFSGGYTF. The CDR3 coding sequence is TGTGCCAGCAGGCCTAGACAGGGGGCTTTCTCGGGCGGCTACACCTTC.

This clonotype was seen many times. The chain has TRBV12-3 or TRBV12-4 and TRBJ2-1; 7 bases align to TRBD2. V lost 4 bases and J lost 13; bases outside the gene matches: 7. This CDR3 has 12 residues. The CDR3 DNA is TGTGCCAGCAGTTCCCGACTAGCAGAACAGTTCTTC. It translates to CASSSRLAEQFF.

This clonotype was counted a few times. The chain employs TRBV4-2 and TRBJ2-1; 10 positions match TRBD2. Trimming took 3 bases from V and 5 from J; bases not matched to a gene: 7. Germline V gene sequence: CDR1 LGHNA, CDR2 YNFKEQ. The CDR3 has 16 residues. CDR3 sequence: CASSQWGLAGDNEQFF. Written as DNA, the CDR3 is TGTGCCAGCAGCCAGTGGGGGCTAGCGGGAGACAATGAGCAGTTCTTC.

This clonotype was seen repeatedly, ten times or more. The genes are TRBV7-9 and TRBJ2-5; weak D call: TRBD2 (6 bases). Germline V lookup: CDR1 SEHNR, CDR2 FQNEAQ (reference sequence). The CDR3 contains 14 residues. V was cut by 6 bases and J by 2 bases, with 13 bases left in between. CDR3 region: CASSSTREQETQYF. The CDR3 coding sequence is TGTGCCAGCAGTTCGACTAGGGAACAAGAGACCCAGTACTTC.

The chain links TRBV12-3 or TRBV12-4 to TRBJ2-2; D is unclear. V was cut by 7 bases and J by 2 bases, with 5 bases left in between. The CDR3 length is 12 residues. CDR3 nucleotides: TGTGCCAGCACCGTAAACACCGGGGAGCTGTTTTTT. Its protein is CASTVNTGELFF.

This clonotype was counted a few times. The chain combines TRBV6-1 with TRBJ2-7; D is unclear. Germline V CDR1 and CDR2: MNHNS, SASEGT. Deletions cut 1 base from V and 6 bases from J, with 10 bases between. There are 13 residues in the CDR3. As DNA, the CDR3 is TGTGCCAGCAGTGAAGTTAAGGTTCGCGAGCAGTACTTC. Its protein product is CASSEVKVREQYF.

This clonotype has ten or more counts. This CDR3 is CASSLVAGGGNIQYF. DNA for the CDR3: TGTGCCAGCAGCTTAGTTGCGGGAGGAGGGAACATTCAGTACTTC. The V and J genes are TRBV11-2 and TRBJ2-4, with TRBD2 matching 8 bases. The V gene end was trimmed by 1 base and the J gene end by 7 bases; junction bases not matched to a gene: 6. This CDR3 is 15 amino acids long. Germline V gene sequence: CDR1 SGHAT, CDR2 FQNNGV.

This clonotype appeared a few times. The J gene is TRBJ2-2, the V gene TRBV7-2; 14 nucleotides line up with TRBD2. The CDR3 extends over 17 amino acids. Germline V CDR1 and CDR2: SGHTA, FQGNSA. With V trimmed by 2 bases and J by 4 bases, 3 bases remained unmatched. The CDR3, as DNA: TGTGCCAGCAGCTTAACAGGACTAGCGGGAGGCACCGGGGAGCTGTTTTTT. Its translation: CASSLTGLAGGTGELFF. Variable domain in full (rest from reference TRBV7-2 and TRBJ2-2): GAGVSQSPSNKVTEKGKDVELRCDPISGHTALYWYRQSLGQGLEFLIYFQGNSAPDKSGLPSDRFSAERTGGSVSTLTIQRTQQEDSAVYLCASSLTGLAGGTGELFFGEGSRLTVL.

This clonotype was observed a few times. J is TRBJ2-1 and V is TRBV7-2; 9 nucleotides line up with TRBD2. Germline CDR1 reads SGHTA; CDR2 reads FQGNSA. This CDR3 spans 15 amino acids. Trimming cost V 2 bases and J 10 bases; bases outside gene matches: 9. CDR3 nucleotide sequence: TGTGCCAGCAGCTTAATTGGGCCCGCGGGGGGGGAGCAGTTCTTC. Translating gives CASSLIGPAGGEQFF.

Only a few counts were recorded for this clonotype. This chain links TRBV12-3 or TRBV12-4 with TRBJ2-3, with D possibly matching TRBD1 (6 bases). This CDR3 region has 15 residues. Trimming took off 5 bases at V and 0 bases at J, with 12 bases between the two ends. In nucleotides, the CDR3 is TGTGCCAGCAGTGGTACAGGGTCCAGCACAGATACGCAGTATTTT. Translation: CASSGTGSSTDTQYF.

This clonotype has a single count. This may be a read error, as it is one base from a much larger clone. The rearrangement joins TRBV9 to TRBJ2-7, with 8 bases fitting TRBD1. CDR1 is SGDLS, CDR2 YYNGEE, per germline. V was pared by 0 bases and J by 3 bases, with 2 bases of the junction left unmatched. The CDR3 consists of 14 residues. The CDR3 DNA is TGTGCCAGCAGCGTAGTCGACAGGGGCTACGAGCAGTACTTC. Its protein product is CASSVVDRGYEQYF. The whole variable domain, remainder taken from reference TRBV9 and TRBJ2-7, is DSGVTQTPKHLITATGQRVTLRCSPRSGDLSVYWYQQSLDQGLQFLIQYYNGEERAKGNILERFSAQQFPDLHSELNLSSLELGDSALYFCASSVVDRGYEQYFGPGTRLTVT.

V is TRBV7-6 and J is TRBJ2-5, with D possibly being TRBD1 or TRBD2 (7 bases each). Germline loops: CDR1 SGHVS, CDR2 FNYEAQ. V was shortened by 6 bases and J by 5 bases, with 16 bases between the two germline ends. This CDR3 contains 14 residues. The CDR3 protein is CASRGEGAVETQYF. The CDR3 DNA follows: TGTGCCAGCAGGGGGGAGGGGGCTGTCGAGACCCAGTACTTC.

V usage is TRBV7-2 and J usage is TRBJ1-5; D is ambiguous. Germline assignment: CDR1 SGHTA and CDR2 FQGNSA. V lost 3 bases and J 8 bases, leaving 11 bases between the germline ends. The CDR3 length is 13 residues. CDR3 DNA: TGTGCCAGCAGCTTTAATGGTGCGGAGCCCCAGCATTTT. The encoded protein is CASSFNGAEPQHF.

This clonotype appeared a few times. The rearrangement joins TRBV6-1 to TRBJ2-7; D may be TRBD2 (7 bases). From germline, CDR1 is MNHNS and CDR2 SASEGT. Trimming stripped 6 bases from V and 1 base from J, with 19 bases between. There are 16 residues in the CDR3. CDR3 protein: CASSKIGGPDSYEQYF. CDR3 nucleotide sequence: TGTGCCAGCAGCAAAATCGGGGGGCCTGATTCCTACGAGCAGTACTTC.

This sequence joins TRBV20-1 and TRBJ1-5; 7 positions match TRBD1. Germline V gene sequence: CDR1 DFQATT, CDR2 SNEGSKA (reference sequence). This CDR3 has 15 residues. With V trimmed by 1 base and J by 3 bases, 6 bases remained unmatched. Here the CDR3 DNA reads TGCAGTGCTAGAGGCAGGACAGGCCCCAATCAGCCCCAGCATTTT. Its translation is CSARGRTGPNQPQHF.

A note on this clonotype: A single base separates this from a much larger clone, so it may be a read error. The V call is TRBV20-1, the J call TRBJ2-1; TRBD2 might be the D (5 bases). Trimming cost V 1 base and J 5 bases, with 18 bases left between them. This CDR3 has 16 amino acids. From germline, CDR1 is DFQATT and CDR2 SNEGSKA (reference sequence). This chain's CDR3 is CSARVPEGSVDNEQFF. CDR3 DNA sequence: TGCAGTGCTAGAGTGCCCGAGGGCTCAGTAGACAATGAGCAGTTCTTC.

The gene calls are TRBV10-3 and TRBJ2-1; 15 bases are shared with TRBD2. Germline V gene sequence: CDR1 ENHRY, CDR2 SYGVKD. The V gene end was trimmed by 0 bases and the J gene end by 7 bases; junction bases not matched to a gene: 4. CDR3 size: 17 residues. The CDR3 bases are TGTGCCATCAGTGAGTCCGGGACTAGCGGGGGGTTGAATGAGCAGTTCTTC. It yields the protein CAISESGTSGGLNEQFF.

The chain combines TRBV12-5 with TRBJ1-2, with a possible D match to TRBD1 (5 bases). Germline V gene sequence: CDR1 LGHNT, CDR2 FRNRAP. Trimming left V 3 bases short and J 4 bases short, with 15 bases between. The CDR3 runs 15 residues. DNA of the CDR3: TGTGCTAGTGGTTTAGGGACGGTGATTTCCTATGGCTACACCTTC. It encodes CASGLGTVISYGYTF.

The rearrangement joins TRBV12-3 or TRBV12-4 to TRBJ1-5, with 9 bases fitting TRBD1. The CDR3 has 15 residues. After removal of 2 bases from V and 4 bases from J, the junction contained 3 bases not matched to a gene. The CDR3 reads CASSLHGTGNQPQHF. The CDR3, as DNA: TGTGCCAGCAGTTTACATGGGACAGGGAATCAGCCCCAGCATTTT.